This is a list of T cell receptor beta chains from one sample in a study of post-analysis software for immune sequencing data. Each CDR3 protein gets one entry after TCRdb re-called the PCR reads with MiXCR. The data show hundreds of thousands of distinct CDR3 sequences, 45% seen once. The sample taken for sequencing was blood. These receptors all stem from a girl aged 10 to 17 with multiple sclerosis. CDR3s include the opening cysteine and the closing phenylalanine or tryptophan. Fields, in order: V gene, clone size, J gene, D gene, CDR3 DNA, CDR3 protein. D genes are given only for firm matches. Part of the rows lack a size; the others show once, few, many or a class for expanded clones.

TRBV3-1	.	TRBJ2-1	TRBD2	TGTGCCAGCAGCCAAGGGACTAGTAAGCAGTTCTTC	CASSQGTSKQFF
TRBV7-2	.	TRBJ2-1	TRBD2	TGTGCCAGCAGCTTAGCGCCCGGTAGCGGGAGCCCCAATGAGCAGTTCTTC	CASSLAPGSGSPNEQFF
TRBV20-1	.	TRBJ1-4	.	TGCAGTGCTAGACAGGTTGGAAAGAATGAAAAACTGTTTTTT	CSARQVGKNEKLFF
TRBV10-3	few	TRBJ2-7	.	TGTGCCATCAGTGACCGGGAATCCGAGACCTACGAGCAGTACTTC	CAISDRESETYEQYF
TRBV11-1	few	TRBJ2-3	TRBD1	TGTGCCAGCAGCTTGAACAGGGGATTCACAGATACGCAGTATTTT	CASSLNRGFTDTQYF
TRBV29-1	few	TRBJ2-6	TRBD1	TGCAGCGTTGCTGGACAGGGTCCAATCTCTGGGGCCAACGTCCTGACTTTC	CSVAGQGPISGANVLTF
TRBV6-1	few	TRBJ2-7	TRBD1	TGTGCCAGCCGAAGGACAGGAAACTACGAGCAGTACTTC	CASRRTGNYEQYF
TRBV5-1	few	TRBJ2-1	TRBD1	TGCGCCAGCAGCTTCACCGGGACAGGCTACAATGAGCAGTTCTTC	CASSFTGTGYNEQFF
TRBV6-5	few	TRBJ1-2	.	TGTGCCAGCAGTCGACGACAGGAAGGGAACTATGGCTACACCTTC	CASSRRQEGNYGYTF
TRBV12-3/TRBV12-4	few	TRBJ1-5	.	TGTGCCAGCATCGATACTCGAGCGGGGATCTGGCAGCCCCAGCATTTT	CASIDTRAGIWQPQHF
TRBV5-1	.	TRBJ2-5	TRBD1	TGCGCCAGCAGCTTGGGGACAGGGTTCGGAGAGACCCAGTACTTC	CASSLGTGFGETQYF
TRBV6-6	.	TRBJ2-1	.	TGTGCCAGCACCCAGGGTGGAGACTACAATGAGCAGTTCTTC	CASTQGGDYNEQFF
TRBV7-2	.	TRBJ2-7	TRBD1	TGTGCCAGCAGCACCACCGGGACAGAATTCTACGAGCAGTACTTC	CASSTTGTEFYEQYF
TRBV7-8	.	TRBJ1-2	.	TGTGCCAGCAGCTTAGGCGGCAGGGATGGCTACACCTTC	CASSLGGRDGYTF
TRBV20-1	.	TRBJ1-6	.	TGCAGTGCTAGTCGGGGCTCCTATAATTCACCCCTCCACTTT	CSASRGSYNSPLHF
TRBV25-1	few	TRBJ2-1	TRBD2	TGTGCCAGCCGGGGGGGCACTTGGGAGCAGTTCTTC	CASRGGTWEQFF
TRBV24-1	.	TRBJ1-2	.	TGTGCCACCTACTCAGGGTACGATGGCTACACCTTC	CATYSGYDGYTF
TRBV20-1	few	TRBJ2-7	.	TGCAGTGGCCAGCGGCGCTACGAGCAGTACTTC	CSGQRRYEQYF
TRBV20-1	.	TRBJ2-1	.	TGCAGTGCTTCAATCCGAGATAGCGCCGGTGAGCAGTTCTTC	CSASIRDSAGEQFF
TRBV4-3	.	TRBJ2-1	TRBD1	TGCGCCAGCAGCCAAAGGACAGGGACCAATGAGCAGTTCTTC	CASSQRTGTNEQFF
TRBV20-1	.	TRBJ2-7	.	TGCAGTGGTAAAACCAGGGTTGGTTCCTACGAGCAGTACTTC	CSGKTRVGSYEQYF
TRBV20-1	few	TRBJ2-5	.	TGCAGTGCTAGAGATACGCTGGGGCTAGCCCAAGAGACCCAGTACTTC	CSARDTLGLAQETQYF
TRBV4-1	few	TRBJ1-1	.	TGCGCCAGCAGCCATTCCCGCGGTGAAGCTTTCTTT	CASSHSRGEAFF
TRBV6-5	.	TRBJ2-5	.	TGTGCCAGCAGTTACTTGCTTACCTACAGGGATGGCGAGATCCAGTACTTC	CASSYLLTYRDGEIQYF
TRBV29-1	.	TRBJ2-1	TRBD1	TGCAGCGACGACAGGGCCCAGCAGTTCTTC	CSDDRAQQFF
TRBV5-1	.	TRBJ2-3	.	TGCGCCAGCAGCTTGCCGGCGATAGGCCGCACGGATACGCAGTATTTT	CASSLPAIGRTDTQYF
TRBV12-3/TRBV12-4	.	TRBJ1-4	.	TGTGCCAGCAGTTACAACAGAGCTGGTAATGAAAAACTGTTTTTT	CASSYNRAGNEKLFF
TRBV9	.	TRBJ2-5	.	TGTGCCAGCAGCGTAGCCCCGGGATTAGGGGGAGAGACCCAGTACTTC	CASSVAPGLGGETQYF
TRBV28	.	TRBJ2-3	TRBD2	TGTGCCAGCAGCCTACTGGGGACTAGCGGGAGCTTGTTGGGTACAGATACGCAGTATTTT	CASSLLGTSGSLLGTDTQYF